The present TCR beta chain was sequenced within a study of shared clonotypes between healthy human individuals. The overall study: The plates for each donor numbered three CD4 naive, three CD4 memory, two CD8 naive and one CD8 memory.

Study results and limitations: Generation probability values for non-shared clonotypes were lower than those for clonotypes shared by all four donors. In having few donors, the study represented limited genetic and exposure-history diversity.

Sequencing was performed with immunoSEQ multiplex PCR; in TCRdb, only in-frame clones are kept and a portion is missing. This table has around 1.6 million clones, under 99% appearing once. Donors had no recently reported acute infections or vaccinations and were HIV-negative. Trimming left V 4 bases short and J 5 bases short, with 12 bases between. CDR3 length: 13 residues. The germline gives CDR1 SGHRS, CDR2 YFSETQ. Points on this clone: Its target is not known. The sample contains more than one DNA sequence encoding this CDR3.

The chain is built from TRBV5-1 and TRBJ2-5; D unclear. This receptor was obtained from a man aged 30-40 years in good health. Sample: naive CD4+ T cells sorted from blood. Subset indicated: CD45RA+ positively selected. The CDR3 DNA reads TGCGCCAGCAGCCGTGGGTCCGGGGAGACCCAGTACTTC. Protein: CASSRGSGETQYF.